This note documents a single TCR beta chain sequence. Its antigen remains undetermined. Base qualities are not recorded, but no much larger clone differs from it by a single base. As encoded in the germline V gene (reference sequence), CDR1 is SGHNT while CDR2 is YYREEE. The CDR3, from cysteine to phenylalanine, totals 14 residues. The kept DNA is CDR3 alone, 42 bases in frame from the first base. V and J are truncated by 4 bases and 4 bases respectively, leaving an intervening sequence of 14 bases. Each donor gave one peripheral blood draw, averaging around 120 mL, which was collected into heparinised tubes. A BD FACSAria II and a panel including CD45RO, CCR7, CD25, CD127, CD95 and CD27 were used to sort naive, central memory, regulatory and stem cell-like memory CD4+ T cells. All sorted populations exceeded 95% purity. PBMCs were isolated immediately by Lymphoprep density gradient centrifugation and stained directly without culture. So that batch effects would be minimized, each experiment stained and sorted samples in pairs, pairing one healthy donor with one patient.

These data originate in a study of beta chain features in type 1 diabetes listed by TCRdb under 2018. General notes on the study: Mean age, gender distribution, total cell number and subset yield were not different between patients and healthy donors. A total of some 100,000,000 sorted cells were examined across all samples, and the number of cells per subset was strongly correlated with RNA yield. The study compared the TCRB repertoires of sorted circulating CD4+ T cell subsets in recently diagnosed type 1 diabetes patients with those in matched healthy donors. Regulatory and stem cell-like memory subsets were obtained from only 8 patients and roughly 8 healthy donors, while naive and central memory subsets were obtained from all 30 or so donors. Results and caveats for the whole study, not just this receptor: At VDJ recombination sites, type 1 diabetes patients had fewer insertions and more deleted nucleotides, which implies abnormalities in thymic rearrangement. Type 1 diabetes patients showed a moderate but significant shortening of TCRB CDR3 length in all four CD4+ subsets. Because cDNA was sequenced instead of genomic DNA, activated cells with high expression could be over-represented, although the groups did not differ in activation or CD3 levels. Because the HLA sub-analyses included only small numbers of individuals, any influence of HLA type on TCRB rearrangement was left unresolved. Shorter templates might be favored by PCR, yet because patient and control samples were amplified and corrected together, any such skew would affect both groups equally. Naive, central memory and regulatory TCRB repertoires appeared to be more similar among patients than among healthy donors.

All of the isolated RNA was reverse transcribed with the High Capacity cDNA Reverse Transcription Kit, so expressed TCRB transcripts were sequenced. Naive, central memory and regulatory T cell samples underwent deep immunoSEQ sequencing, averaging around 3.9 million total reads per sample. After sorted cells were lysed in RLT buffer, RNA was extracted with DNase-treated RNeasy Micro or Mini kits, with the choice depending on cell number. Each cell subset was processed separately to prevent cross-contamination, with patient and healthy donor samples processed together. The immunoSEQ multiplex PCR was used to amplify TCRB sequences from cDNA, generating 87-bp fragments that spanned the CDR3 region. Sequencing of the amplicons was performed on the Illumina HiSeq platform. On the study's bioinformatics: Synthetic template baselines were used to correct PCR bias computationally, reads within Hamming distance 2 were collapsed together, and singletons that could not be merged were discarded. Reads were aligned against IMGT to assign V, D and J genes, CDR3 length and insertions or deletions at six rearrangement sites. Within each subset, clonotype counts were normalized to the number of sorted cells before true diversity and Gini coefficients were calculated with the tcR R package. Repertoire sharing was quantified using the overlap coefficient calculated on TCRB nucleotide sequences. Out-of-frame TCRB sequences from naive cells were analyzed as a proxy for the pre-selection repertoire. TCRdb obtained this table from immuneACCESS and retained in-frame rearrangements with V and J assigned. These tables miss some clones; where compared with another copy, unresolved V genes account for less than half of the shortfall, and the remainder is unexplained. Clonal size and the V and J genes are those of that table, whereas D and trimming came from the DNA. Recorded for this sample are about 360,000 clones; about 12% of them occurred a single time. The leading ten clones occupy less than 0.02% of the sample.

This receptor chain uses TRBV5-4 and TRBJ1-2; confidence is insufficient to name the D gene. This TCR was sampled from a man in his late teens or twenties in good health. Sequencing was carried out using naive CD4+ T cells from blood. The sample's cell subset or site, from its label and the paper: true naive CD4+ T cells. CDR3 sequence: CASSRRERVYGYTF. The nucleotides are TGTGCCAGCAGCCGGCGGGAGAGGGTCTATGGCTACACCTTC. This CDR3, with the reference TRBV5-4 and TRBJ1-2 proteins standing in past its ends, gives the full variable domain ETGVTQSPTHLIKTRGQQVTLRCSSQSGHNTVSWYQQALGQGPQFIFQYYREEENGRGNFPPRFSGLQFPNYSSELNVNALELDDSALYLCASSRRERVYGYTFGSGTRLTVV.